This T cell receptor (beta chain) was observed in a study of blood T cell repertoires in COVID-19. Study overall: Collection of acute and convalescent COVID-19 samples took place in the United States, Italy and Spain. PBMCs, B-cell-depleted T cells, or T cells were the source of the cDNA or gDNA that made up the material.

This CDR3 comprises 16 residues. CDR1 KGHSY and CDR2 FQNENV come from the germline V gene. With V trimmed by 3 bases and J by 1 base, 5 bases remained unmatched. Per the study methods: Estimation of nucleated cell counts was performed using reference gene primer amplification. The data were produced by immunoSEQ multiplex PCR, yet TCRdb's version contains in-frame clones alone and is incomplete. V and J calls and clone size are those listed in that table; D and trimming were worked out from the DNA. The table lists under 200,000 clones, roughly 87% of them singletons, with 20% to 25% in the top ten. Material: peripheral blood. The V call is TRBV16, the J call TRBJ2-2; 7 nucleotides match TRBD2. The receptor comes from a man aged 55-75 years with active or convalescent COVID-19. The DNA for the CDR3 is TGTGCCAGCAGCCAGGGAGGGACGAAGAACACCGGGGAGCTGTTTTTT. It yields the protein CASSQGGTKNTGELFF.